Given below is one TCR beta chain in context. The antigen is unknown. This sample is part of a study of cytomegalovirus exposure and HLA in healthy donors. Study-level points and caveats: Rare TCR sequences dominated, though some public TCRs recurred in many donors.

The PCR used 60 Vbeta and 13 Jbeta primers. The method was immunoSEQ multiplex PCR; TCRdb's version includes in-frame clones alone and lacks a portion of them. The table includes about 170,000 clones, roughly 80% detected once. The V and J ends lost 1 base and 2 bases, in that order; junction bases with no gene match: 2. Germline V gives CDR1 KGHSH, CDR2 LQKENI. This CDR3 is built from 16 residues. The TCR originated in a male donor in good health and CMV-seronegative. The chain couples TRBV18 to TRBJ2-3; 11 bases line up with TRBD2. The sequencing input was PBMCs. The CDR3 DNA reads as TGTGCCAGCTCACCACTAGCGGGAGGGATCACAGATACGCAGTATTTT. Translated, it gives CASSPLAGGITDTQYF.